The 8 T cell receptor beta chains below come from one sample, sequenced in a study of glioma-infiltrating T cells (dated by TCRdb to the mid-2010s). The sequencer was an Illumina MiSeq. The iRepertoire nested amplicon-rescue multiplex PCR (arm-PCR) platform was used to amplify TCR alpha and beta CDR3 regions from RNA. In TCRdb, the public reads were trimmed at Q25 with fastp and aligned with MiXCR, with productive beta chains retained. Each CDR3 protein gets just one entry, which takes the most common genes and DNA from the rows behind it. This sample lists a few hundred thousand distinct CDR3 sequences; 41% were detected once. Around 12% of the sample rests with the top ten. The sequenced sample consisted of glioma tissue, nonneoplastic brain tissue, or PBMCs (not recorded which). The receptors here all came from a human donor with low-grade glioma or glioblastoma, undergoing nonglioma brain surgery, or in good health (not recorded which).

This clonotype was detected only a few times. The chain joins TRBV4-3 to TRBJ1-3, with 9 bases lining up with TRBD1. This CDR3 has 16 residues. V gave up 2 bases and J gave up 3 bases; unmatched junction bases: 5. Per germline, CDR1 LGHNA and CDR2 YSLEER. CDR3 sequence: CASSQLTGGSGNTIYF. The DNA of the CDR3 is TGCGCCAGCAGCCAACTGACAGGGGGAAGTGGAAACACCATATATTTT.

This clonotype was observed a few times. The missing conserved phenylalanine or tryptophan at the end of this CDR3 makes a read error likely. CDR3 sequence: CASSLRNSPLHL. CDR3 sequence (DNA): TGTGCCAGCAGTTTGCGCAATTCACCCCTCCACCTT. The gene calls are TRBV28 and TRBJ1-6; D uncertain. V lost 3 bases to trimming and J lost 7 bases, with 4 bases between them. The CDR3 has 12 amino acids. Per the germline V gene, CDR1 is MDHEN and CDR2 is SYDVKM.

Details on this clonotype: Given the absence of the conserved phenylalanine or tryptophan at the CDR3 end, a read error is likely. V is TRBV28 and J is TRBJ2-7; D gene ambiguous. There are 12 residues in the CDR3. Germline CDR1 reads MDHEN; CDR2 reads SYDVKM. V lost 6 bases and J lost 3, with 9 bases in between. CDR3 bases: TGTGCCAGCAGGCGAAACAGCTACGAGCAGTACCTC. Encoded protein: CASRRNSYEQYL.

The chain joins TRBV5-1 to TRBJ2-7, with 12 bases that match TRBD1. Germline assignment: CDR1 SGHRS and CDR2 YFSETQ. The length of the CDR3 is 15 residues. V shed 0 bases, J shed 5 bases, and the junction held 3 bases outside the gene matches. The CDR3 DNA reads as TGCGCCAGCAGCTTGGTCGGGACAGGGGGCGACGAGCAGTACTTC. Its translation is CASSLVGTGGDEQYF.

The chain has TRBV5-8 and TRBJ2-1, with TRBD1 as a possible D gene (6 bases). The germline CDR1 and CDR2 sequences are SGHTS and YDEGEE. The V and J ends lost 0 bases and 5 bases respectively, with 12 bases between them. The CDR3 loop spans 15 amino acids. The CDR3 loop reads CASSLVGRGDNEQFF. The DNA of the CDR3 is TGTGCCAGCAGCTTGGTGGGCAGGGGTGACAATGAGCAGTTCTTC.

As regards this clonotype: The junction and the germline gene differ at one end; a read error may be behind it. V and J are TRBV11-2 and TRBJ2-7, with D possibly being TRBD1 or TRBD2 (5 bases each). This CDR3 contains 16 residues. CDR1 and CDR2 (germline): SGHAT, FQNNGV. In DNA, the CDR3 is TGTGCCAGCAGCTTAGCCGCCGGGACGACCAACTACGGGCAGTACTTC. It codes for CASSLAAGTTNYGQYF.

This clonotype was seen a handful of times. The rearrangement links TRBV20-1 to TRBJ2-7; 9 bases match TRBD2. CDR3 length equals 14 residues. V lost 2 bases, J lost 4 bases, and 6 bases stayed unmatched. CDR1 is DFQATT and CDR2 is SNEGSKA in the germline V gene (reference sequence). The DNA of the CDR3 is TGCAGTGCTAGATCGCGGGAGGGCAGGTACGAGCAGTACTTC. As protein: CSARSREGRYEQYF.

The gene calls are TRBV7-3 and TRBJ2-3, with a possible D match to TRBD2 (5 bases). CDR3 length: 14 amino acids. The germline gives CDR1 SGHTA, CDR2 FQGTGA. With 8 bases removed from V and 5 bases from J, the gap between germline ends came to 17 bases. CDR3 sequence (DNA): TGTGCCAGCGGCTCGGACTGGGCCGAAGATACGCAGTATTTT. Its protein is CASGSDWAEDTQYF.